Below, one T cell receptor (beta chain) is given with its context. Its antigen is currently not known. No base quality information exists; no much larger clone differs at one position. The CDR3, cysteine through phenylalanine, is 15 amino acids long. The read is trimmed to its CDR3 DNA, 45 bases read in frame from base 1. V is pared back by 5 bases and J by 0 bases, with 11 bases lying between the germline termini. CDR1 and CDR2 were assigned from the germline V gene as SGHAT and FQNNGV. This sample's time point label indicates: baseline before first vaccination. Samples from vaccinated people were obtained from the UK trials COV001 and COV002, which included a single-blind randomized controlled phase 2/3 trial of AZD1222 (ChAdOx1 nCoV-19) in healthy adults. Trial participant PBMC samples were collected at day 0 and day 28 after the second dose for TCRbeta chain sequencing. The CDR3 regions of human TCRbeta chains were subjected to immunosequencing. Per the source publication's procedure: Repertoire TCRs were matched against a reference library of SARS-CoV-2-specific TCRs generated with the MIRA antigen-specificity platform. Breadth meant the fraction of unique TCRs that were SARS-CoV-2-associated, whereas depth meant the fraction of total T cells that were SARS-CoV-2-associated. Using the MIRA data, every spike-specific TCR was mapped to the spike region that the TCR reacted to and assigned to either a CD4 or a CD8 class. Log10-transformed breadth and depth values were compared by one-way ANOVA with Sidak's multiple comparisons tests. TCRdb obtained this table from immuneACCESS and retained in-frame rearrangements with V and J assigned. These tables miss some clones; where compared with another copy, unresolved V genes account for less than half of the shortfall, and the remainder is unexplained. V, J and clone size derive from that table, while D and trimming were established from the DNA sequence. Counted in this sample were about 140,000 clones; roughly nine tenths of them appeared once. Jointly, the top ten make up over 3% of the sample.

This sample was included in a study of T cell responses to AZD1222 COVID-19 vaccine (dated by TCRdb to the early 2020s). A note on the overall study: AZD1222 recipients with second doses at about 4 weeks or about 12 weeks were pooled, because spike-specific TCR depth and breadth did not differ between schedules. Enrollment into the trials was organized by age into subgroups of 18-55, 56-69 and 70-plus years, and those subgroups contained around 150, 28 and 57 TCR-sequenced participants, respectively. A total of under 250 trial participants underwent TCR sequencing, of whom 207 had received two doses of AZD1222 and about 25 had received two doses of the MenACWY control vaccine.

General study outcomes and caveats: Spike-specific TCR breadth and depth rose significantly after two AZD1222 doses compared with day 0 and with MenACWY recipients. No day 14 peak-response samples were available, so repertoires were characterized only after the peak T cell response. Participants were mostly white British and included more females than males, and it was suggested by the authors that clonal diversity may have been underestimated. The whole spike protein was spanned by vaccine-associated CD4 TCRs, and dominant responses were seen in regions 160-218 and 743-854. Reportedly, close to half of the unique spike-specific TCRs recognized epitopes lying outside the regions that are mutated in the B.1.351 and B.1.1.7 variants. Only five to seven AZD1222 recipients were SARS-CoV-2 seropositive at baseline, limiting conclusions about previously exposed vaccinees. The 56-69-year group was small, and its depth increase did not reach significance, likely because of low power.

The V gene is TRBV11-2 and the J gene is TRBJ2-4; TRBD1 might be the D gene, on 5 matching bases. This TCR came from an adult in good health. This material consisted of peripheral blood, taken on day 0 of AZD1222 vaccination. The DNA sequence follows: TGTGCCAGCAGCACCCAGGGCTTAGCCAAAAACATTCAGTACTTC. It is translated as CASSTQGLAKNIQYF.